This T cell receptor (beta chain) was captured by sequencing in a study of neurological immune-mediated disorders. There are 14 residues in the CDR3. Trimming pared 0 bases from V and 4 bases from J, leaving 12 bases between. From germline, CDR1 is DFQATT and CDR2 SNEGSKA (reference sequence). This clonotype is deemed medium-sized. One entry per CDR3 protein, called by TCRdb with MiXCR from the 5' RACE reads. This sample has approximately 23,000 distinct CDR3 sequences, with roughly 13% found just once. Time point given: technical triplicate 1. Sequencing used CD4+ T cells from blood. This chain joins TRBV20-1 and TRBJ1-2, with no clear D. The clonotype was recovered from a female donor with HTLV-1-associated myelopathy (HAM/TSP). As DNA, the CDR3 is TGCAGTGCTAGAGAACCAAGCGCTCCCTATGGCTACACCTTC. Encoded protein: CSAREPSAPYGYTF.